The next 2 T cell receptor beta chains were all read from a single sample in a study of blood T cells in healthy people across ages. A second 7 to 11 cycle PCR used barcoded and J-beta primers. TCRdb re-called the 5' RACE reads through MiXCR, storing one row per CDR3 protein. The data hold 800,000 or so distinct CDR3 sequences, with 35% to 60% observed a single time. Sequencing was done on a sample of blood. The receptors stem from an older man in good health.

The V call is TRBV7-2, the J call TRBJ2-1; 11 bases map to TRBD2. This CDR3 is 18 amino acids long. The V gene end was trimmed by 0 bases and the J gene end by 8 bases; junction bases not matched to a gene: 12. Germline-derived CDR1 and CDR2 are SGHTA and FQGNSA. The CDR3 DNA reads TGTGCCAGCAGCTTAGCGCCTCCCGGGACTAGCGGACAGGATGAGCAGTTCTTC. It is translated as CASSLAPPGTSGQDEQFF. Filled out from reference TRBV7-2 and TRBJ2-1, the complete variable domain reads GAGVSQSPSNKVTEKGKDVELRCDPISGHTALYWYRQSLGQGLEFLIYFQGNSAPDKSGLPSDRFSAERTGGSVSTLTIQRTQQEDSAVYLCASSLAPPGTSGQDEQFFGPGTRLTVL.

J is TRBJ2-5 and V is TRBV4-3; D unresolved. The V and J ends lost 0 bases and 5 bases respectively, with 10 bases between them. Germline CDR1 and CDR2: LGHNA and YSLEER. This CDR3 contains 14 residues. The CDR3 region is CASSQDSQSETQYF. The CDR3 nucleotides read TGCGCCAGCAGCCAAGATTCACAGTCGGAGACCCAGTACTTC.